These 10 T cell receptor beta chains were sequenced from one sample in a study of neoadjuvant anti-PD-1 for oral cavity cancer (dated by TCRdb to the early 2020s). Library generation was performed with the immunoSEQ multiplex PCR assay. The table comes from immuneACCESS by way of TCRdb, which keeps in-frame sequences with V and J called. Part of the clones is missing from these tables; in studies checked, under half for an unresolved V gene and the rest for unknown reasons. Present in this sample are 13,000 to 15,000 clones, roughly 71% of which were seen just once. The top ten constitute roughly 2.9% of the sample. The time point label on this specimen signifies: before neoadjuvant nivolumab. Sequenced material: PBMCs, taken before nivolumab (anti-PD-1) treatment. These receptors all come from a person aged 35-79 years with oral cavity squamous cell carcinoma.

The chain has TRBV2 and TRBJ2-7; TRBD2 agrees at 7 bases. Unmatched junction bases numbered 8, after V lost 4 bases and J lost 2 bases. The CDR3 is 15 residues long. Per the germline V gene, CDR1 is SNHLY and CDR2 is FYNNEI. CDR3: CASSAPPSGAYEQYF. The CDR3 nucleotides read TGTGCCAGCAGTGCCCCGCCTAGCGGAGCCTACGAGCAGTACTTC.

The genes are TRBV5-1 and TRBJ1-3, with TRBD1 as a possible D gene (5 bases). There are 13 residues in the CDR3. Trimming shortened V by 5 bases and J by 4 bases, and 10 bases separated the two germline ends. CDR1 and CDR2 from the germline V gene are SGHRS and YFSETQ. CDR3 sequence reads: CASRGVTGNTIYF. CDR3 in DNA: TGCGCCAGCAGGGGGGTGACAGGAAACACCATATATTTT.

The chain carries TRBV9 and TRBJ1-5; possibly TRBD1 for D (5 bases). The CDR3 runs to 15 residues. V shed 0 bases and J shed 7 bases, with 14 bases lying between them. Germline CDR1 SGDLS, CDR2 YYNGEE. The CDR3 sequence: CASSVGTGPRQPQHF. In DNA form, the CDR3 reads TGTGCCAGCAGCGTAGGAACAGGCCCGCGGCAGCCCCAGCATTTT.

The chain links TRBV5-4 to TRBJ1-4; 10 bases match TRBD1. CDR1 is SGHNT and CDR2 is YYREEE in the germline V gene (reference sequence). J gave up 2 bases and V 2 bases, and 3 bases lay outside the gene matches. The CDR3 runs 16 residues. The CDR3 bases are TGTGCCAGCAGCTTACCGGGACAGGGGACTAATGAAAAACTGTTTTTT. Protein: CASSLPGQGTNEKLFF.

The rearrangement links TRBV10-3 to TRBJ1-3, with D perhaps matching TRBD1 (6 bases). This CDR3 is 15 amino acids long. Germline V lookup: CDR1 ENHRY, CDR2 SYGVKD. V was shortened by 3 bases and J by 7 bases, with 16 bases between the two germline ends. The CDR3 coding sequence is TGTGCCATCAGTGATTCCGTACAGGGAGGGAACACCATATATTTT. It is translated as CAISDSVQGGNTIYF.

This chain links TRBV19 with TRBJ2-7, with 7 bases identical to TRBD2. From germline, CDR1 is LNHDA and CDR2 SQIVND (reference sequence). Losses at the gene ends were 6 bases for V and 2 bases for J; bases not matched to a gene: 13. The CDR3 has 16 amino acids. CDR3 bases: TGTGCCAGTAGGGAGAGCGGGACCAACACCCCCTACGAGCAGTACTTC. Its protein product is CASRESGTNTPYEQYF.

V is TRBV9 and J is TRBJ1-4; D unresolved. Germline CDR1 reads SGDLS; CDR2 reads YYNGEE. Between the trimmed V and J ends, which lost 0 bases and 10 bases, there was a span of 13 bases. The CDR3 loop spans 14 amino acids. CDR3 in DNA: TGTGCCAGCAGCGTAGCTAAAGACATCGGAAAACTGTTTTTT. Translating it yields CASSVAKDIGKLFF. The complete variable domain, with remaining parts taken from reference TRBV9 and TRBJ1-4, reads DSGVTQTPKHLITATGQRVTLRCSPRSGDLSVYWYQQSLDQGLQFLIQYYNGEERAKGNILERFSAQQFPDLHSELNLSSLELGDSALYFCASSVAKDIGKLFFGSGTQLSVL.

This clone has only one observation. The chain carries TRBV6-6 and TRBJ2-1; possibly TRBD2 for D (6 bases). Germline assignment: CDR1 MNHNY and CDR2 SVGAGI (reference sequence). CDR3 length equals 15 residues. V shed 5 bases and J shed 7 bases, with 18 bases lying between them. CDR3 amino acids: CASSRRGGGLNEQFF. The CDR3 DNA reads TGTGCCAGCAGTAGGCGGGGCGGTGGCTTGAATGAGCAGTTCTTC.

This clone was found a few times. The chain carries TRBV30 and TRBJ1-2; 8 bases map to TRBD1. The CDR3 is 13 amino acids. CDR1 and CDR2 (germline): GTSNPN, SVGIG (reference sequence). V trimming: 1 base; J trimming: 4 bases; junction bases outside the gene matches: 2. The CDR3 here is CAWSGTGIYGYTF. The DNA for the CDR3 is TGTGCCTGGAGTGGGACAGGGATCTATGGCTACACCTTC.

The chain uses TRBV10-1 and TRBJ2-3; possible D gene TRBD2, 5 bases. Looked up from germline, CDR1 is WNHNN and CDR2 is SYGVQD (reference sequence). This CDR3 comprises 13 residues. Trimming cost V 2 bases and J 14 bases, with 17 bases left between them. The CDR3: CASSEMFAGGWYF. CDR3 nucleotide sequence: TGCGCCAGCAGTGAGATGTTTGCGGGTGGTTGGTATTTT.